The entry that follows covers one T cell receptor (beta chain) sequence. Its target antigen remains unknown. No much larger clonotype is one base removed from it; base qualities were not supplied. At the junction V is shortened by 1 base and J by 4 bases, with 13 bases in between. The germline V gene provides CDR1 SGHTA and CDR2 FQGNSA. Including the terminal cysteine and phenylalanine, the CDR3 comprises 15 residues. Solely the CDR3 DNA is kept, with 45 bases framed from the first base. The source of the sample is a study of blood T cell repertoires in COVID-19 (dated by TCRdb to 2019 to 2021). Looking at the study overall: Collaborator samples came from the United States, Italy and Spain and covered acute and convalescent phases of COVID-19. Where available, HLA class I and class II types were obtained from metadata supplied by the sample provider rather than from assay-based typing. The material from the prospective study consisted of cDNA or gDNA derived from T cells, B-cell-depleted T cells, or PBMCs. A de-identified subject ID, COVID-19 status, age in years and sex were almost always included in the sample metadata. The repertoires were released in a freely available public database intended as a resource for research on the immune response to SARS-CoV-2. Deeply sampled blood TCRbeta repertoires from subjects exposed to, actively infected with, or recovered from COVID-19 were included in the dataset. Samples came from the ongoing ImmuneRACE study (first 160 participants) plus 1,254 subjects from 6 global collaborators. Findings and caveats that apply to the study as a whole: How much clinical and demographic metadata was included differed by source and by participant, and the metadata was provided uncurated.

Participants in the prospective study were enrolled through a virtual design, were aged roughly 18 to 100 years, and lived in about two dozen United States geographic areas. To assign participants to cohorts, the prospective study relied on clinical history that participants themselves reported in a screening survey and a study questionnaire. For ImmuneRACE Cohort 3, a participant was defined as recovered based on two consecutive negative NP/OP PCR tests, clearance by a healthcare professional, or resolution of symptoms. In the prospective study, whole blood, serum and a nasopharyngeal or oropharyngeal swab were collected from each participant by mobile phlebotomists. Prospective study participants could optionally give additional blood draws and questionnaires over an approximately 2-month period. Blood samples from the prospective study were shipped frozen or at room temperature prior to DNA extraction.

The immunoSEQ Assay, a bias-controlled multiplex PCR, was used to amplify TCRbeta CDR3 regions from genomic DNA. The study's processing was this. The number of nucleated cells in each sample was estimated by amplification of reference gene primers within the assay. Sequence reads were collapsed and filtered to measure the absolute abundance of every unique TCRbeta CDR3 rearrangement. Productive Simpson clonality was computed per sample as the square root of Simpson's diversity index over productive rearrangements. The immuneACCESS repertoire file appears here via TCRdb, limited to in-frame rearrangements. These files lack a portion of the clones; in checked studies, under half of the deficit traces to unresolved V genes, and the cause of the others is not known. The V and J calls and clone size were taken over from that table, and D and trimming were inferred from the DNA. Recorded for this sample are 330,000 or so clones; approximately 92% of them occurred a single time. Approximately 17% of the sample lies in the top ten.

Sequences were obtained from PBMCs or T cells enriched from blood (not recorded which). The receptor was isolated from a woman in her twenties or thirties who had recovered from COVID-19. The sequence joins TRBV7-2 to TRBJ1-1, and possibly TRBD1, on 5 matching bases. CDR3 loop: CASSLEGPRPTEAFF. At the DNA level, the sequence is TGTGCCAGCAGCTTAGAGGGGCCGCGACCCACTGAAGCTTTCTTT.